The 30 T cell receptor beta chains below all came from one sample that was sequenced in a study of neurological immune-mediated disorders. The time point denotes: longitudinal time-point 3. TCRdb reanalysed the 5' RACE reads using MiXCR and keeps one entry per CDR3 protein. The sample lists roughly 50,000 distinct CDR3 sequences; more than 9.5% were seen once. Source material: PBMCs. These receptors all stem from a male donor with HTLV-1-associated myelopathy (HAM/TSP).

This clonotype was found many times. V gene TRBV7-9 combines with J gene TRBJ1-6, with a tentative D call TRBD1 (5 bases). Trimming shortened V by 1 base and J by 8 bases, and 12 bases separated the two germline ends. This CDR3 is built from 15 residues. Germline lookup yields CDR1 SEHNR and CDR2 FQNEAQ (reference sequence). CDR3 loop: CASSLGREGDSPLHF. For the CDR3, the DNA is TGTGCCAGCAGCTTAGGGAGGGAAGGGGATTCACCCCTCCACTTT.

This clonotype was counted ten times or more. The rearrangement joins TRBV20-1 to TRBJ2-5; 8 bases align to TRBD2. Germline V gene lookup returns CDR1 DFQATT and CDR2 SNEGSKA (reference sequence). Trimming at V came to 2 bases and at J to 5 bases, leaving 10 bases not matched to a gene. The CDR3 totals 15 residues. The CDR3 sequence is CSARPRSGVRETQYF. The DNA of the CDR3 is TGCAGTGCTAGACCTCGTAGCGGGGTCCGGGAGACCCAGTACTTC.

Ten or more counts support this clonotype. CDR3 loop: CASSSSYEQYF. For the CDR3, the DNA is TGTGCCAGCAGTTCCTCCTACGAGCAGTACTTC. J is TRBJ2-7 and V is TRBV12-3 or TRBV12-4; D gene ambiguous. There are 11 residues in the CDR3. V shed 4 bases and J shed 0 bases, with 1 base lying between them.

This clonotype was seen many times. The chain couples TRBV3-1 to TRBJ2-3, with 7 bases aligning to TRBD2. The CDR3 extends over 16 amino acids. Losses at the gene ends were 1 base for V and 2 bases for J; bases not matched to a gene: 6. From germline, CDR1 is LGHDT and CDR2 YNNKEL (reference sequence). In nucleotides, the CDR3 is TGTGCCAGCAGCCAAGTAAGCGGGGAGGCCACAGATACGCAGTATTTT. Translation: CASSQVSGEATDTQYF.

The chain employs TRBV28 and TRBJ1-4; D not certain. The CDR3 runs to 17 residues. The V end was cut by 2 bases, the J end by 0 bases, with 13 bases between. CDR1 and CDR2 from the germline V gene are MDHEN and SYDVKM. CDR3 loop: CASSLEIVGATNEKLFF. The CDR3 nucleotides read TGTGCCAGCAGTTTAGAGATTGTCGGTGCAACTAATGAAAAACTGTTTTTT.

This clonotype has at least ten counts. The chain has TRBV29-1 and TRBJ2-5; tentative D call: TRBD2 (5 bases). This CDR3 has 12 amino acids. Germline-derived CDR1 and CDR2 are SQVTM and ANQGSEA. V shed 3 bases and J shed 4 bases, with 9 bases lying between them. CDR3 region: CSVEPGRETQYF. The CDR3 DNA follows: TGCAGCGTTGAGCCGGGAAGAGAGACCCAGTACTTC. Based on the CDR3 plus reference TRBV29-1 and TRBJ2-5, the full variable domain is SAVISQKPSRDICQRGTSLTIQCQVDSQVTMMFWYRQQPGQSLTLIATANQGSEATYESGFVIDKFPISRPNLTFSTLTVSNMSPEDSSIYLCSVEPGRETQYFGPGTRLLVL.

This clonotype was seen ten or more times. The rearrangement joins TRBV5-1 to TRBJ2-3, with 7 bases lining up with TRBD2. After removal of 0 bases from V and 3 bases from J, the junction contained 7 bases not matched to a gene. The germline V gene has CDR1 SGHRS and CDR2 YFSETQ. CDR3 length: 16 residues. The chain's CDR3 is CASSLVMVGGTDTQYF. The CDR3 nucleotides read TGCGCCAGCAGCTTGGTGATGGTGGGGGGGACAGATACGCAGTATTTT.

The V gene is TRBV19, the J gene TRBJ2-5, with D unclear. This CDR3 comprises 12 residues. CDR1 and CDR2 from the germline V gene are LNHDA and SQIVND (reference sequence). The V end lost 6 bases, the J end lost 1 base, and 6 bases lay between the germline ends. The CDR3, as DNA: TGTGCCAGTAGGGCAGGCCAAGAGACCCAGTACTTC. Encoded protein: CASRAGQETQYF.

This clonotype was counted at least ten times. The rearrangement links TRBV16 to TRBJ2-3; tentative D call: TRBD1 (6 bases). The length of the CDR3 is 15 residues. V gave up 4 bases and J gave up 4 bases, with 15 bases separating them. Per the germline V gene, CDR1 is KGHSY and CDR2 is FQNENV. CDR3 bases: TGTGCCAGCAGCCTCGGACAGTTCTCGTCAGATACGCAGTATTTT. Residues: CASSLGQFSSDTQYF.

This clonotype was seen only a few times. V usage is TRBV6-4 and J usage is TRBJ2-1; maybe TRBD1 (5 bases). The V and J ends lost 3 bases and 0 bases respectively, with 6 bases between them. This CDR3 region has 14 residues. Germline CDR1 MRHNA, CDR2 SNTAGT. Written as DNA, the CDR3 is TGTGCCAGCAGTGAAGACAGCTCCTACAATGAGCAGTTCTTC. This translates into CASSEDSSYNEQFF.

This clonotype has ten or more counts. This chain connects TRBV5-8 to TRBJ1-5, with D perhaps TRBD1 (5 bases). V lost 1 base and J lost 2, with 13 bases in between. The CDR3 totals 16 residues. Germline CDR1 SGHTS, CDR2 YDEGEE. CDR3 in DNA: TGTGCCAGCAGCTTGTACGTAGGGGACGGCAATCAGCCCCAGCATTTT. It yields the protein CASSLYVGDGNQPQHF.

This clonotype was detected many times. The genes are TRBV28 and TRBJ1-1; weak D call: TRBD1 (5 bases). The germline V and J ends were trimmed by 3 bases and 0 bases, with 11 bases remaining between them. Germline CDR1 is MDHEN and CDR2 is SYDVKM. This CDR3 is 15 amino acids long. CDR3 loop: CASSFRGIMNTEAFF. CDR3 nucleotide sequence: TGTGCCAGCAGTTTCCGGGGGATAATGAACACTGAAGCTTTCTTT.

This clonotype was seen ten or more times. The CDR3 DNA is TGTGCCAGCAGAATGGACAGGGCGGATGCCGGGGAGCTGTTTTTT. Translation gives CASRMDRADAGELFF. This chain joins TRBV7-8 and TRBJ2-2, with 8 bases matching TRBD1. CDR3 length equals 15 residues. Germline V lookup: CDR1 SGHVS, CDR2 FQNEAQ. Trimming removed 6 bases from V and 6 bases from J; junction bases left unmatched: 9. Drawing the rest from reference TRBV7-8 and TRBJ2-2, the complete variable domain is GAGVSQSPRYKVAKRGQDVALRCDPISGHVSLFWYQQALGQGPEFLTYFQNEAQLDKSGLPSDRFFAERPEGSVSTLKIQRTQQEDSAVYLCASRMDRADAGELFFGEGSRLTVL.

There are many counts of this clonotype. This chain links TRBV7-8 with TRBJ1-1; tentatively, D is TRBD1 (5 bases). Per germline, CDR1 SGHVS and CDR2 FQNEAQ. The V end was cut by 0 bases, the J end by 6 bases, with 11 bases between. The CDR3 has 14 amino acids. CDR3 amino acids: CASSLAEGRSEAFF. CDR3 nucleotide sequence: TGTGCCAGCAGCTTAGCCGAGGGGAGGTCTGAAGCTTTCTTT.

A word on this clonotype: The junction departs from germline at one end; a sequencing error may be responsible. V and J are TRBV29-1 and TRBJ1-1; D is perhaps TRBD1 (6 bases). The germline V gene has CDR1 SQVTM and CDR2 ANQGSEA. The length of the CDR3 is 14 residues. In DNA form, the CDR3 reads TGCAGCGTAGGGGGAGTAGGATTAGACACTGTAGCTTTCTTT. Translated, it gives CSVGGVGLDTVAFF.

This clonotype was seen ten or more times. The chain couples TRBV9 to TRBJ2-1, with 9 bases identical to TRBD2. This CDR3 is built from 16 residues. V trimming: 0 bases; J trimming: 6 bases; junction bases outside the gene matches: 7. Germline V gene lookup returns CDR1 SGDLS and CDR2 YYNGEE. The CDR3 spells CASSVVLAGGLNEQFF. CDR3 DNA: TGTGCCAGCAGCGTAGTATTGGCGGGGGGGCTCAATGAGCAGTTCTTC.

This clonotype appeared many times. The chain uses TRBV5-1 and TRBJ2-2, with 12 bases identical to TRBD2. The germline V gene has CDR1 SGHRS and CDR2 YFSETQ. There are 17 residues in the CDR3. Trimming at V came to 5 bases and at J to 5 bases, leaving 10 bases not matched to a gene. In nucleotides, the CDR3 is TGCGCCAGCAGTCCAGGGACTAGCGGGCTGGGAACCGGGGAGCTGTTTTTT. Translation gives CASSPGTSGLGTGELFF.

This clonotype was found a few times. The rearrangement joins TRBV10-2 to TRBJ1-6; D may be TRBD1 (5 bases). CDR3 length equals 14 residues. CDR1 is WSHSY and CDR2 is SAAADI in the germline V gene. With 0 bases removed from V and 13 bases from J, the gap between germline ends came to 13 bases. The DNA for the CDR3 is TGCGCCAGCAGTGAGTCAAGTGGGGCGGAGCCCCTCCACTTT. It specifies CASSESSGAEPLHF.

To note about this clonotype: Germline is not matched at one junction end, which may reflect a read error. The rearrangement uses TRBV4-3 and TRBJ2-7; the D call may be TRBD1 or TRBD2 (5 bases each). The CDR3 spans 14 residues. Germline V gene data show CDR1 as LGHNA and CDR2 as YSLEER. CDR3 in DNA: TGCGCCAGCAGCCAAGGGGGCAGCGGTCGGAGGCAGCACTTT. The encoded protein is CASSQGGSGRRQHF.

This clonotype showed up many times. The chain joins TRBV7-9 to TRBJ1-6, with 9 bases that match TRBD1. The V and J ends lost 8 bases and 7 bases, in that order; junction bases with no gene match: 9. The CDR3 sequence is 15 residues long. Germline V gene data show CDR1 as SEHNR and CDR2 as FQNEAQ (reference sequence). CDR3: CASVVWTGANSPLHF. The CDR3 DNA follows: TGTGCCAGCGTAGTCTGGACAGGGGCGAATTCACCCCTCCACTTT.

The sample holds a few counts of this clonotype. V and J are TRBV12-3 or TRBV12-4 and TRBJ1-6; no firm D call. V was pared by 4 bases and J by 7 bases, with 11 bases between. This CDR3 has 14 amino acids. The CDR3 DNA follows: TGTGCCAGCAGTTCCTACAGTGGGAATTCACCCCTCCACTTT. This gives the protein CASSSYSGNSPLHF.

This clonotype has at least ten counts. The chain has TRBV27 and TRBJ1-1; D remains unclear. The CDR3 covers 15 residues. The V and J ends lost 0 bases and 4 bases respectively, with 12 bases between them. Germline loops: CDR1 MNHEY, CDR2 SMNVEV (reference sequence). In nucleotides, the CDR3 is TGTGCCAGCAGTTTATCAGCCGGGTCGGGCACTGAAGCTTTCTTT. Translation: CASSLSAGSGTEAFF.

The table lists this clonotype with many counts. The chain links TRBV29-1 to TRBJ1-3; the D is unclear. The CDR3 length is 13 residues. The germline V and J ends were trimmed by 7 bases and 0 bases, with 10 bases remaining between them. CDR1 and CDR2 from the germline V gene are SQVTM and ANQGSEA. The CDR3 nucleotides read TGCAGCGCCTCGTGGAGCTCTGGAAACACCATATATTTT. It encodes CSASWSSGNTIYF.

This clonotype was counted many times. The rearrangement links TRBV20-1 to TRBJ2-3; D tentatively reads TRBD1 or TRBD2 (5 bases each). V shed 1 base and J shed 4 bases, with 6 bases lying between them. The CDR3 totals 12 residues. Germline V lookup: CDR1 DFQATT, CDR2 SNEGSKA (reference sequence). CDR3 coding DNA: TGCAGTGCTAGAGCGGGGCCAGATACGCAGTATTTT. It yields the protein CSARAGPDTQYF.

This clonotype was counted ten times or more. The rearrangement joins TRBV3-1 to TRBJ1-6; unclear D gene. The V gene's germline CDR1 is LGHDT and CDR2 YNNKEL (reference sequence). The CDR3 runs 16 residues. V was pared by 2 bases and J by 3 bases, with 11 bases between. The CDR3 nucleotides read TGTGCCAGCAGCCAAACGTTGGACCTCTATAATTCACCCCTCCACTTT. This codes for CASSQTLDLYNSPLHF.

The rearrangement joins TRBV2 to TRBJ1-5; D gene unclear. Looked up from germline, CDR1 is SNHLY and CDR2 is FYNNEI. The CDR3 totals 15 residues. With 1 base removed from V and 0 bases from J, the gap between germline ends came to 7 bases. For the CDR3, the DNA is TGTGCCAGCAGTGAAGGCGAATATAGCAATCAGCCCCAGCATTTT. Translating gives CASSEGEYSNQPQHF. The full variable domain, in which reference TRBV2 and TRBJ1-5 provide the parts outside the CDR3, is EPEVTQTPSHQVTQMGQEVILRCVPISNHLYFYWYRQILGQKVEFLVSFYNNEISEKSEIFDDQFSVERPDGSNFTLKIRSTKLEDSAMYFCASSEGEYSNQPQHFGDGTRLSIL.

This clonotype appeared many times. V is TRBV4-2 and J is TRBJ2-3; either TRBD1 or TRBD2 may supply D (5 bases each). CDR1 is LGHNA, CDR2 YNFKEQ, per germline. Trimming pared 1 base from V and 4 bases from J, leaving 12 bases between. The CDR3 length is 15 residues. The CDR3 reads CASSQGGVQADTQYF. Here the CDR3 DNA reads TGTGCCAGCAGCCAAGGAGGGGTTCAGGCAGATACGCAGTATTTT.

This clonotype has a count of ten or more. The J gene is TRBJ2-2, the V gene TRBV3-1, with unresolved D. CDR3 length: 14 amino acids. V was clipped by 7 bases and J by 0 bases, with 9 bases between them. CDR1 and CDR2 from the germline V gene are LGHDT and YNNKEL (reference sequence). The CDR3, as DNA: TGTGCCAGCATAGGCCCATCGAACACCGGGGAGCTGTTTTTT. Protein: CASIGPSNTGELFF.

This sequence joins TRBV7-8 and TRBJ2-2, with 8 bases aligning to TRBD1. Per the germline V gene, CDR1 is SGHVS and CDR2 is FQNEAQ. CDR3 length: 14 residues. V lost 2 bases and J lost 7; bases outside the gene matches: 3. The CDR3 DNA reads as TGTGCCAGCAGCTTAAACAGGGGGAGCGGGGAGCTGTTTTTT. Translated: CASSLNRGSGELFF.

This clonotype showed up many times. The V call is TRBV4-3, the J call TRBJ1-1, with D possibly matching TRBD1 (5 bases). Deletions cut 1 base from V and 0 bases from J, with 6 bases between. Per the germline V gene, CDR1 is LGHNA and CDR2 is YSLEER. This CDR3 has 14 amino acids. The CDR3 protein is CASSQGQLNTEAFF. The CDR3 nucleotides are TGCGCCAGCAGCCAAGGACAGTTGAACACTGAAGCTTTCTTT.